This T cell receptor (beta chain) is from a study of blood T cell repertoires in COVID-19. The table came from immunoSEQ multiplex PCR; TCRdb's copy has only in-frame clones and leaves some out. The sample includes approximately 260,000 clones, around nine tenths of them seen just once. This CDR3 has 15 residues. CDR1 LNHDA and CDR2 SQIVND come from the germline V gene (reference sequence). J gave up 3 bases and V 5 bases, and 6 bases lay outside the gene matches. The receptor was derived from a woman in her sixties or seventies with COVID-19, enrolled during active disease. Input material: peripheral blood. The chain combines TRBV19 with TRBJ2-7, with 11 bases lining up with TRBD1. The CDR3 loop reads CASSRTGGAIYEQYF. CDR3 in DNA: TGTGCCAGTAGTCGGACAGGGGGCGCGATCTACGAGCAGTACTTC.